This is a list of T cell receptor beta chains from one sample in a study of blood T cell repertoires in COVID-19. Sequencing used immunoSEQ multiplex PCR; TCRdb keeps in-frame clones, though not all of them. Of roughly 230,000 clones detected, about 85% appear once; the ten largest clones hold about 6.9%. Sequenced sample: PBMCs or T cells enriched from blood (not recorded which). The receptors stem from a woman aged 45-60 years who had been exposed to COVID-19. Each CDR3 is given with its conserved first and last residue. Fields, in order: V gene, J gene, CDR3 protein.

>TRBV28|TRBJ1-1
CASSGGPNQEDFF
>TRBV14|TRBJ2-2
CASSPRTGANTGELFF
>TRBV28|TRBJ1-1
CASRKGGTTEAFF
>TRBV6-2/TRBV6-3|TRBJ1-6
CASSYPNRQGWRPLHF
>TRBV21-1|TRBJ1-5
CASIGRGTGLSGSNQPQHF
>TRBV10-3|TRBJ2-7
CAISEPGAAGGPHEQYF
>TRBV18|TRBJ1-1
CASSPNRANTEAFF
>TRBV5-1|TRBJ2-5
CASSPGRQETQYF
>TRBV30|TRBJ2-2
CAWETGFDTGELFF
>TRBV4-3|TRBJ2-1
CASSQDRAGGLAYNEQFF
>TRBV2|TRBJ2-7
CASSEGASAFGSYEQYF
>TRBV7-9|TRBJ1-1
CASTIHLGTGGKGGEAFF
>TRBV6-2/TRBV6-3|TRBJ2-7
CASSGTANEQYF
>TRBV11-2|TRBJ1-1
CASSLAGGEAFF
>TRBV11-2|TRBJ2-3
CASSFLATDTQYF
>TRBV10-3|TRBJ2-6
CAIGGGVPGANVLTF
>TRBV29-1|TRBJ2-1
CSVVWGHNEQFF
>TRBV28|TRBJ1-1
CASSLYRGAFF
>TRBV5-1|TRBJ2-1
CASSLVTGASNEQFF
>TRBV5-5|TRBJ2-2
CASSLARAGGATGELFF
>TRBV21-1|TRBJ2-1
CASNSFGQFF
>TRBV15|TRBJ1-2
CATSREGGTIYGYTF
>TRBV7-8|TRBJ2-1
CASSLGTSGDNEQFF
>TRBV19|TRBJ2-7
CASSISRVSYEQYF
>TRBV5-5|TRBJ1-1
CASSRTVNTEAFF
>TRBV5-6|TRBJ2-2
CASSPGQGATGELFF
>TRBV7-6|TRBJ1-1
CASSFRTGVNTEAFF
>TRBV15|TRBJ2-5
CATSSPRDRGETQYF
>TRBV4-2|TRBJ1-1
CASSRGQANTEAFF
>TRBV11-2|TRBJ2-7
CASSPGAPYEQYF
>TRBV7-2|TRBJ2-3
CASSLGLSLFSYF
>TRBV6-5|TRBJ2-1
CASYERGTYNEQFF
>TRBV29-1|TRBJ1-2
CSVQSSYGYTF
>TRBV12-3/TRBV12-4|TRBJ1-2
CASSRPPFYGYTF
>TRBV2|TRBJ1-3
CASSQGLSGNTIYF